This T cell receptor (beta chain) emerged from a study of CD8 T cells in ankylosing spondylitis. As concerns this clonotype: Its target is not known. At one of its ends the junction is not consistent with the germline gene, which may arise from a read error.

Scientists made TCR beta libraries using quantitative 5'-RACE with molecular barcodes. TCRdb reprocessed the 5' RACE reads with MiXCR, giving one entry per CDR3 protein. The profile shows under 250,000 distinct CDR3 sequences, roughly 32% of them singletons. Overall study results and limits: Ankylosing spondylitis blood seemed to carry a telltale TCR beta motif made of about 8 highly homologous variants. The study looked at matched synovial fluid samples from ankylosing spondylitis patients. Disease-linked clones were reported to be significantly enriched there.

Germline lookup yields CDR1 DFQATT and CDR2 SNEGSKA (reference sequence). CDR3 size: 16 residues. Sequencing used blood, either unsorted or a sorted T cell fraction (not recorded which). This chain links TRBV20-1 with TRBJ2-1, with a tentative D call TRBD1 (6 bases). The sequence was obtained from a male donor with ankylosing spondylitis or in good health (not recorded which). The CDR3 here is CSARELGGGAGNEQFF. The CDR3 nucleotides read TGCAGTGCTCGAGAGCTAGGGGGTGGGGCCGGCAATGAGCAGTTCTTC.